This entry concerns a single T cell receptor (beta chain). Authors' data handling: Amplifying reference gene primers gave estimates of nucleated cell counts. The repertoire was sequenced with immunoSEQ multiplex PCR; TCRdb's copy has only in-frame clones and lacks some. D and trimming come from the DNA, and the V and J calls and clone size come from that table. The sample includes 60,000 to 80,000 clones, roughly 83% of them seen just once. The sample originates from a study of blood T cell repertoires in COVID-19. V lost 3 bases, J lost 10 bases, and 10 bases lay in between. The CDR3 covers 13 residues. Germline CDR1 LNHDA, CDR2 SQIVND (reference sequence).

The origin of this receptor is a man in his fifties with active COVID-19. Specimen: peripheral blood. The chain employs TRBV19 and TRBJ1-6, with D perhaps TRBD1 (6 bases). Here the CDR3 DNA reads TGTGCCAGTAGTATGTGGGGGCAGTCACCCCTCCACTTT. This codes for CASSMWGQSPLHF.